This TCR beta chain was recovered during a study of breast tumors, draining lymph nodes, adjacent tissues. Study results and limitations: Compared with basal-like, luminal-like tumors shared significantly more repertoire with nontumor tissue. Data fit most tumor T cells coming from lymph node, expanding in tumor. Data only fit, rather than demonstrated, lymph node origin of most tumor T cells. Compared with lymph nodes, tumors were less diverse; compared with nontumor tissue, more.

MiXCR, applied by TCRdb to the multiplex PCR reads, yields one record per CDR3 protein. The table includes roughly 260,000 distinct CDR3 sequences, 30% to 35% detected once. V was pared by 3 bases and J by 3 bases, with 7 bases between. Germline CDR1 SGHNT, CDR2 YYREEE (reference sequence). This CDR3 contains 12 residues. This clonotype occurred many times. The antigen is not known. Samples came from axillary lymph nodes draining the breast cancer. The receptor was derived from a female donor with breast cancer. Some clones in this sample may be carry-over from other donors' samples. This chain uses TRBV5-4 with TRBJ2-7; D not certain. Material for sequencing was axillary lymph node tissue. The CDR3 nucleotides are TGTGCCAGCAGCTCGGACCTCTACGAGCAGTACTTC. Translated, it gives CASSSDLYEQYF.